The next 2 T cell receptor beta chains were all read from a single sample in a study of blood T cells in healthy people across ages. Sample-barcoded 5' priming and a J-beta primer mix drove a second PCR of roughly 6 to 12 cycles. TCRdb re-called the 5' RACE reads through MiXCR, storing one row per CDR3 protein. The table records about 670,000 distinct CDR3 sequences, 40% to 45% of them present only once. Material: blood. These receptors originate from an older man in good health.

The rearrangement joins TRBV20-1 to TRBJ1-5, with D possibly TRBD1 on 5 matching bases. CDR3 length equals 17 residues. Germline V gene data show CDR1 as DFQATT and CDR2 as SNEGSKA (reference sequence). Trimming took 5 bases from V and 2 from J, leaving 22 bases between them. CDR3 sequence (DNA): TGCAGTGCTGCTTCGGGACGTCCGAGCGGGGGCAATCAGCCCCAGCATTTT. Residues: CSAASGRPSGGNQPQHF.

The chain has TRBV20-1 and TRBJ1-6, with D maybe TRBD1 (6 bases). The CDR3 is made up of 15 amino acids. Per the germline V gene, CDR1 is DFQATT and CDR2 is SNEGSKA (reference sequence). Trimming stripped 2 bases from V and 4 bases from J, with 12 bases between. The chain's CDR3 is CSARISGQYNSPLHF. The CDR3 bases are TGCAGTGCTAGAATCTCCGGACAGTATAATTCACCCCTCCACTTT.